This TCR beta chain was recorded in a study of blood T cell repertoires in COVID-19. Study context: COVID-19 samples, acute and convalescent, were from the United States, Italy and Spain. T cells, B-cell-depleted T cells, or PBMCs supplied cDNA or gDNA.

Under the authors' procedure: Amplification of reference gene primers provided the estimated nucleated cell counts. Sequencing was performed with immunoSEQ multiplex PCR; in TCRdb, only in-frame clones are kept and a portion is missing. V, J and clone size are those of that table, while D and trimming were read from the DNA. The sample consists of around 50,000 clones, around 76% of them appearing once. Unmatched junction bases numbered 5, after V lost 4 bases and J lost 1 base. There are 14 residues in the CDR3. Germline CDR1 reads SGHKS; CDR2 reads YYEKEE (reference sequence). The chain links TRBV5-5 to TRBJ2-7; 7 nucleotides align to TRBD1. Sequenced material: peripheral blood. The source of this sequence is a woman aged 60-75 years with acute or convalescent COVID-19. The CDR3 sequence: CASSPPGQSYEQYF. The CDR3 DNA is TGTGCCAGCAGCCCCCCGGGACAGTCCTACGAGCAGTACTTC.